These 25 T cell receptor beta chains originate from one sample sequenced in a study of glioma-infiltrating T cells after dendritic cell vaccination. Libraries were prepared by immunoSEQ multiplex PCR; TCRdb keeps only in-frame clonotypes and omits some of them. The data show approximately 90,000 clones, 85% to 90% seen once. Sequencing was performed on blood, taken before dendritic cell vaccination. Receptor source: a human donor with glioblastoma.

The rearrangement joins TRBV11-3 to TRBJ2-3; D may be TRBD2 (6 bases). V shed 1 base and J shed 3 bases, with 14 bases lying between them. The CDR3 spans 16 residues. In germline, CDR1 is SGHNT, CDR2 YENEEA. CDR3 region: CASSLGGGIGTDTQYF. DNA of the CDR3: TGTGCCAGCAGCTTAGGTGGCGGGATTGGGACAGATACGCAGTATTTT.

The chain links TRBV11-2 to TRBJ2-7; the D is unclear. The CDR3 has 14 residues. V lost 6 bases to trimming and J lost 0 bases, with 12 bases between them. Germline V CDR1 and CDR2: SGHAT, FQNNGV. The CDR3 here is CASRNLVSSYEQYF. In DNA form, the CDR3 reads TGTGCCAGCAGAAATTTGGTGAGCTCCTACGAGCAGTACTTC.

The V and J genes are TRBV9 and TRBJ2-3; 13 bases agree with TRBD2. Trimming at V came to 4 bases and at J to 4 bases, leaving 3 bases not matched to a gene. Germline CDR1 reads SGDLS; CDR2 reads YYNGEE. The CDR3 has 15 residues. The CDR3, as DNA: TGTGCCAGCAGCACTAGCGGGAGGGGCGCAGATACGCAGTATTTT. Translated, it gives CASSTSGRGADTQYF.

This chain joins TRBV6-1 and TRBJ1-1; a weak D match, TRBD1 (6 bases). In germline, CDR1 is MNHNS, CDR2 SASEGT. The CDR3 loop spans 14 amino acids. Deletions cut 7 bases from V and 0 bases from J, with 12 bases between. The CDR3: CASTRTEMNTEAFF. CDR3 nucleotides: TGTGCCAGCACTAGGACAGAGATGAACACTGAAGCTTTCTTT.

Written as DNA, the CDR3 is TGTGCCAGCAGCCCCCTCGGAGGGGCGGAAGAGACCCAGTACTTC. This codes for CASSPLGGAEETQYF. The chain employs TRBV4-2 and TRBJ2-5, with D possibly being TRBD2 (6 bases). Germline V gives CDR1 LGHNA, CDR2 YNFKEQ. This CDR3 contains 15 residues. With 4 bases removed from V and 3 bases from J, the gap between germline ends came to 15 bases.

The V gene is TRBV19, the J gene TRBJ1-4, with 9 bases fitting TRBD1. Looked up from germline, CDR1 is LNHDA and CDR2 is SQIVND (reference sequence). V trimming: 7 bases; J trimming: 0 bases; junction bases outside the gene matches: 3. The length of the CDR3 is 15 residues. In DNA, the CDR3 is TGTGCCAGTAAAGGACAGGGGTCAACTAATGAAAAACTGTTTTTT. The encoded protein is CASKGQGSTNEKLFF.

The CDR3 spells CASSSLAGGVFEQYF. Written as DNA, the CDR3 is TGTGCCAGCAGTTCGTTAGCGGGGGGTGTCTTCGAGCAGTACTTC. The chain recombines TRBV27 with TRBJ2-7, with 10 bases fitting TRBD2. The V segment lost 4 bases and the J segment 6 bases; nucleotides outside the gene matches: 9. Germline loops: CDR1 MNHEY, CDR2 SMNVEV (reference sequence). The CDR3 is 15 amino acids.

This rearrangement joins TRBV7-9 to TRBJ1-3; D gene ambiguous. Germline CDR1 SEHNR, CDR2 FQNEAQ (reference sequence). The V gene lost 2 bases and the J gene lost 0 bases, with 11 bases spanning the gap. The CDR3 loop spans 16 amino acids. CDR3 residues: CASSLLIGSSGNTIYF. CDR3 nucleotides: TGTGCCAGCAGCTTATTAATCGGGAGCTCTGGAAACACCATATATTTT.

The V call is TRBV5-6, the J call TRBJ2-3; TRBD1 might be the D (6 bases). V was trimmed by 4 bases and J by 5 bases, leaving 17 bases between them. Germline-derived CDR1 and CDR2 are SGHDT and YYEEEE. The CDR3 extends over 15 amino acids. CDR3 loop: CASSTYRVSLDTQYF. The CDR3 region has the DNA TGTGCCAGCAGCACGTACAGGGTTTCCTTAGATACGCAGTATTTT.

The chain couples TRBV6-1 to TRBJ2-5; no clear D gene. Germline CDR1 MNHNS, CDR2 SASEGT. There are 14 residues in the CDR3. The V end was cut by 2 bases, the J end by 5 bases, with 12 bases between. CDR3 region: CASSESAGGETQYF. The CDR3 region has the DNA TGTGCCAGCAGTGAAAGTGCAGGTGGGGAGACCCAGTACTTC.

The chain recombines TRBV7-9 with TRBJ2-3; D might be TRBD2 (5 bases). V was cut by 4 bases and J by 2 bases, with 25 bases left in between. There are 19 residues in the CDR3. Per germline, CDR1 SEHNR and CDR2 FQNEAQ (reference sequence). Here the CDR3 reads CASSYPRAGSVSNTDTQYF. CDR3 DNA sequence: TGTGCCAGCAGCTACCCGAGGGCCGGCAGCGTATCAAACACAGATACGCAGTATTTT.

The rearrangement joins TRBV10-3 to TRBJ1-2; a weak D match, TRBD1 (5 bases). There are 14 residues in the CDR3. Between the trimmed V and J ends, which lost 3 bases and 4 bases, there was a span of 12 bases. Looked up from germline, CDR1 is ENHRY and CDR2 is SYGVKD. The CDR3 DNA reads TGTGCCATCAGTGAACGGGGGTTCGGCTATGGCTACACCTTC. Protein: CAISERGFGYGYTF.

The chain links TRBV19 to TRBJ1-1; tentatively, D is TRBD1 (6 bases). The CDR3 has 14 amino acids. CDR1 and CDR2 from the germline V gene are LNHDA and SQIVND (reference sequence). V was cut by 6 bases and J by 0 bases, with 11 bases left in between. The CDR3 loop reads CASRPTGMNTEAFF. The CDR3 DNA reads TGTGCCAGTAGGCCCACAGGGATGAACACTGAAGCTTTCTTT.

The chain has TRBV7-6 and TRBJ2-5; 7 positions match TRBD2. Germline CDR1 SGHVS, CDR2 FNYEAQ. CDR3 length: 13 amino acids. V trimming: 3 bases; J trimming: 8 bases; junction bases outside the gene matches: 6. The CDR3 DNA reads as TGTGCCAGCAGCTTTCTAGCGGAAAGCACCCAGTACTTC. It yields the protein CASSFLAESTQYF.

The genes are TRBV19 and TRBJ2-1; tentative D call: TRBD2 (5 bases). The germline CDR1 and CDR2 sequences are LNHDA and SQIVND (reference sequence). The CDR3 spans 15 residues. Trimming removed 1 base from V and 0 bases from J, with 7 bases in between. CDR3 coding DNA: TGTGCCAGTAGTATAGCTGGGAGCTCCTACAATGAGCAGTTCTTC. Amino acid sequence: CASSIAGSSYNEQFF.

This clone turned up a few times. The CDR3 region is CASSLGLYNEQFF. The CDR3 nucleotides read TGTGCCAGCAGCTTGGGACTTTACAATGAGCAGTTCTTC. The J gene is TRBJ2-1, the V gene TRBV7-2; the D gene is possibly TRBD2 (6 bases). The ends were cut back, 3 bases at V and 4 bases at J, with 7 bases in the middle. The germline V gene has CDR1 SGHTA and CDR2 FQGNSA. The CDR3 loop spans 13 amino acids.

This clone was observed a single time. The V gene is TRBV27, the J gene TRBJ1-1; possible D gene TRBD1, 5 bases. Germline values: CDR1 MNHEY, CDR2 SMNVEV (reference sequence). V was trimmed by 5 bases and J by 0 bases, leaving 7 bases between them. CDR3 length: 13 amino acids. CDR3 protein: CASSAGLNTEAFF. CDR3 sequence (DNA): TGTGCCAGCAGTGCGGGACTGAACACTGAAGCTTTCTTT.

This rearrangement joins TRBV19 to TRBJ1-2; D not certain. This CDR3 is 15 amino acids long. The V end was cut by 9 bases, the J end by 0 bases, with 17 bases between. Germline lookup yields CDR1 LNHDA and CDR2 SQIVND (reference sequence). For the CDR3, the DNA is TGTGCCAGACGGTACGGGAGGGTTTCTAACTATGGCTACACCTTC. This codes for CARRYGRVSNYGYTF.

A single count supports this clone. CDR3 region: CASSPVSLGEAFF. CDR3 in DNA: TGTGCCAGCAGCCCTGTCTCCCTCGGTGAAGCTTTCTTT. V usage is TRBV6-5 and J usage is TRBJ1-1, with D unresolved. The germline gives CDR1 MNHEY, CDR2 SVGAGI. Trimming took 6 bases from V and 7 from J, leaving 15 bases between them. This CDR3 region has 13 residues.

The V call is TRBV7-8, the J call TRBJ1-2; 9 bases align to TRBD1. CDR3 length: 16 amino acids. With 3 bases clipped from V and 0 bases from J, the junction kept 5 bases outside the gene matches. Germline loops: CDR1 SGHVS, CDR2 FQNEAQ. The CDR3 loop reads CASSLGQGSTNYGYTF. The CDR3 DNA is TGTGCCAGCAGCTTGGGACAGGGAAGCACTAACTATGGCTACACCTTC.

The chain uses TRBV7-8 and TRBJ1-1; TRBD1 might be the D (5 bases). The CDR3 covers 15 residues. V was shortened by 2 bases and J by 0 bases, with 10 bases between the two germline ends. In germline, CDR1 is SGHVS, CDR2 FQNEAQ. The DNA of the CDR3 is TGTGCCAGCAGCTTATACGGACACCTGAACACTGAAGCTTTCTTT. Translating gives CASSLYGHLNTEAFF.

This chain links TRBV18 with TRBJ2-1; tentative D call: TRBD2 (5 bases). V lost 0 bases and J lost 0, with 9 bases in between. Germline-derived CDR1 and CDR2 are KGHSH and LQKENI. The CDR3 contains 16 residues. The DNA of the CDR3 is TGTGCCAGCTCACCACCACGGACTTTCTCCTACAATGAGCAGTTCTTC. The encoded protein is CASSPPRTFSYNEQFF.

The V call is TRBV19, the J call TRBJ2-2, with a possible D match to TRBD2 (5 bases). Looked up from germline, CDR1 is LNHDA and CDR2 is SQIVND (reference sequence). The CDR3 spans 14 residues. V was cut by 8 bases and J by 4 bases, with 14 bases left in between. The CDR3 loop reads CASRPSAGTGELFF. The CDR3 DNA is TGTGCCAGTCGGCCCAGCGCGGGCACCGGGGAGCTGTTTTTT.

This clone has only a few counts. The genes are TRBV29-1 and TRBJ1-1; no firm D call. The CDR3 sequence is 13 residues long. In germline, CDR1 is SQVTM, CDR2 ANQGSEA. V was pared by 3 bases and J by 4 bases, with 12 bases between. CDR3 sequence reads: CSVDEQTGTEAFF. The CDR3 coding sequence is TGCAGCGTTGATGAACAGACCGGCACTGAAGCTTTCTTT.

The genes are TRBV6-1 and TRBJ1-5; the D gene is possibly TRBD1 (6 bases). V dropped 3 bases and J dropped 7 bases, with 10 bases sitting between them. CDR1 and CDR2 from the germline V gene are MNHNS and SASEGT. There are 13 residues in the CDR3. CDR3 DNA sequence: TGTGCCAGCAGTGACAGGGGTGGCCAGCCCCAGCATTTT. Residues: CASSDRGGQPQHF.